This paragraph reports one T cell receptor (beta chain). The antigen it recognizes is unknown. Base qualities are missing; no much larger clone stands one base away. The record originates from a study (dated by TCRdb to the mid-2010s). As for the study more broadly: Whether tumor-infiltrating Tregs in breast cancer are recruited from blood Tregs or converted in situ from other CD4+ T cell subsets was tested. Results the study describes overall, beyond this receptor: Tumor memory CD4+ T cell TCR gene usage clustered with blood and lymph node memory CD4+ cells and lymph node naive CD4+ cells. The greatest overlap of tumor-infiltrating Treg TCR alpha and beta sequences was observed with tumor naive CD4+ T cells, followed by blood naive CD4+ T cells. Validation in the larger cohort was restricted to a single TCR beta V-J rearrangement rather than whole repertoires.

A distance of 8 bases separates the germline ends of V and J, which lose 2 bases and 9 bases respectively. From a lookup of the germline V gene (reference sequence), CDR1 and CDR2 are LNHNV and YYDKDF. The CDR3 holds 12 amino acids from the cysteine to the phenylalanine. The only DNA kept is the CDR3, 36 bases in frame from the first base. The Miltenyi Naive CD4+ T Cell Isolation kit was used to purify naive CD4+ T cells, and CD25 microbeads were used to remove Tregs. Tregs, naive and memory CD4+ T cells from tumor, blood and ipsilateral draining lymph nodes of five breast cancer patients underwent full-length TCR alpha and beta sequencing. Tumor tissue and lymph nodes from ipsilateral axillary dissection were perfused with PBS, minced and digested with collagenase I and hyaluronidase. Sorted cell populations were confirmed by FACS to exceed 90% purity. Full-length TCR variable regions were amplified by 5' RACE PCR with constant-region reverse primers, followed by semi-nested PCR with Nested Universal Primer A. Using the ReliaPrep RNA Cell Miniprep System, total RNA was extracted, and the SMARTer RACE 5'/3' Kit was then used to reverse transcribe the RNA into 5'RACE-ready cDNA. Multiplex adaptors were used to barcode full-length TCR alpha and beta libraries, and the barcoded libraries were sequenced on an Illumina MiSeq. On the study's bioinformatics: Sequencing data were pooled across the five patients for each of nine subset-tissue groups and compared by unsupervised clustering of TCR gene usage. The Morisita-Horn index was used to calculate repertoire similarity, with shared sequences weighted by how much each contributed to each repertoire. TCRdb reprocessing: public reads trimmed at Q25 with fastp, clones called with MiXCR, in-frame beta chains kept. Each record represents a unique CDR3 protein, reported with the most common genes and DNA among its rows. These V and J calls derive from TCRdb rather than the authors' analysis. In all, the sample holds approximately 8,200 distinct CDR3 sequences, and roughly two thirds of those were seen once. Roughly 4.2% of the sample is taken by the ten largest.

The chain is encoded by TRBV15 joined to TRBJ1-5; no D gene is confidently identified. The sequence derives from a female donor with breast cancer. Sequencing was performed on tumor-infiltrating naive CD4+ T cells sorted from the breast tumor. What this sample's cell subset or site label stands for: naive CD4+ T cells, CD4+CD45RA+CD25-. The CDR3 reads as follows: CATSRNRGPQHF. The sequenced DNA is TGTGCCACCAGCAGAAACCGGGGGCCCCAGCATTTT.